The clone carrying this T cell receptor (beta chain) was seen many times. The data were obtained in a study of regulatory T cells in long-lasting Graves disease. Construction of the TCR beta libraries employed iRepertoire HTBI primers in conjunction with Arm-PCR of CDR3 regions. MiXCR, applied by TCRdb to the multiplex PCR reads, yields one record per CDR3 protein. Of 600,000 to 650,000 distinct CDR3 sequences listed, roughly 16% are singletons. As for time point: newly diagnosed GD, antithyroid drugs for less than 3 months. The TCR library used RNA extracted from PBMCs. Diagnoses of Graves' disease were made by American Thyroid Association guidelines. These same records also appear under a second study, on T cells in Graves' hyperthyroidism and ophthalmopathy. That work adds: No ophthalmopathy progression within 18 months constituted stable Graves' hyperthyroidism.

This TCR derives from a woman in her 30s with Graves disease. Sequences were derived from peripheral blood mononuclear cells (PBMCs), sampled at new diagnosis, from a patient treated with antithyroid drugs.

CDR3 residues: CAISETGRKLFF. In nucleotides, the CDR3 is TGTGCCATCAGTGAGACAGGGCGAAAACTGTTTTTT. V is TRBV10-3 and J is TRBJ1-4; possible D gene TRBD1, 6 bases. Trimming removed 2 bases from V and 10 bases from J, with 8 bases in between. The germline CDR1 and CDR2 sequences are ENHRY and SYGVKD. This CDR3 region has 12 residues.